This T cell receptor beta chain originates from a study of shared clonotypes between healthy human individuals. Of note for this clone: As yet, its antigen is unknown.

Germline-derived CDR1 and CDR2 are MNHEY and SMNVEV (reference sequence). Trimming pared 3 bases from V and 7 bases from J, leaving 7 bases between. The CDR3 extends over 12 amino acids. General observations from the study: Only blood was sampled; tissue repertoires likely differ. For sorted subsets, rarefaction showed incomplete sequencing despite large depth.

Using roughly 180 ng DNA, roughly 33,000 T cell genomes, the sorted-subset replicate PCRs were run. This table comes from immunoSEQ multiplex PCR, and its TCRdb copy is limited to in-frame clones, with some not included. The repertoire consists of roughly 2,000,000 clones, with about 94% occurring once and the leading ten covering 1% to 1.5%. Terminally differentiated effector memory CD45RA+ cells were excluded by CCR7 positive selection of CD45RO-negative cells. The receptor comes from a man between 18 and 29 years old in good health. Sequencing was carried out using naive CD8+ T cells sorted from blood. The chain links TRBV27 to TRBJ1-5; D not resolved. CDR3 amino acids: CASSFFRQPQHF. The CDR3 nucleotides read TGTGCCAGCAGTTTTTTCCGACAGCCCCAGCATTTT.